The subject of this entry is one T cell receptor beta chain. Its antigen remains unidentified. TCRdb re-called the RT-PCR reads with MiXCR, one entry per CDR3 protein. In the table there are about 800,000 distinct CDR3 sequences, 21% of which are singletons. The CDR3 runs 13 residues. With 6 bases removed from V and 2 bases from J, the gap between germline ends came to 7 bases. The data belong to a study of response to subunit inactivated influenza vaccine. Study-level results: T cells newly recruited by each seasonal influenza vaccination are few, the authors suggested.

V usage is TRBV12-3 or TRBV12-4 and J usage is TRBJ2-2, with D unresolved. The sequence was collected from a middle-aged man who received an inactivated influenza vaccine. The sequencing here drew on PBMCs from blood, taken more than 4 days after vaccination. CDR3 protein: CASRTENTGELFF. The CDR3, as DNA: TGTGCCAGCAGGACTGAAAACACCGGGGAGCTGTTTTTT.